These 6 T cell receptor beta chains came from one sample sequenced in a study of CD4+ T cells in melanoma. TCRdb's table, derived via immunoSEQ multiplex PCR, lists solely in-frame clones and lacks some. The table lists over 8,000 clones, roughly 69% of them singletons. Sequencing used tumor tissue. These receptors were taken from a human donor with melanoma.

In its sample, this clone ranks as large. The V gene is TRBV30, the J gene TRBJ2-1; 7 bases fit TRBD2. Trimming cost V 3 bases and J 5 bases; bases outside gene matches: 10. The CDR3 runs 15 residues. Germline lookup yields CDR1 GTSNPN and CDR2 SVGIG (reference sequence). CDR3 in amino acids: CAWRRLGGGNNEQFF. The CDR3 DNA sequence: TGTGCCTGGAGACGACTGGGGGGGGGTAACAATGAGCAGTTCTTC.

V is TRBV21-1 and J is TRBJ2-1; the table's D gene call, TRBD2, was not cross checked with the DNA. TRBV21-1 is reported as a pseudogene. CDR3 length: 17 amino acids. CDR3 protein: CASSKEGGLAGSAEQFF. The CDR3 bases are TGTGCCAGCAGCAAAGAGGGCGGACTAGCGGGGTCCGCTGAGCAGTTCTTC.

This chain links TRBV5-4 with TRBJ2-3, with a weak D call TRBD1 (6 bases). This CDR3 spans 18 amino acids. V lost 4 bases, J lost 1 base, and 22 bases lay in between. Germline assignment: CDR1 SGHNT and CDR2 YYREEE (reference sequence). CDR3 region: CASSRARKQGSRTDTQYF. DNA of the CDR3: TGTGCCAGCAGCCGGGCCCGGAAACAGGGTTCCCGCACAGATACGCAGTATTTT.

The chain is built from TRBV6-5 and TRBJ1-4, with 7 bases lining up with TRBD1. Germline CDR1 reads MNHEY; CDR2 reads SVGAGI. J gave up 7 bases and V 0 bases, and 2 bases lay outside the gene matches. The CDR3 runs to 14 residues. The CDR3 DNA is TGTGCCAGCAGTTACTCGACAGGGAGTGAAAAACTGTTTTTT. Translated: CASSYSTGSEKLFF.

The chain recombines TRBV5-1 with TRBJ2-2, with 9 bases matching TRBD2. The V gene's germline CDR1 is SGHRS and CDR2 YFSETQ. This CDR3 spans 16 amino acids. Trimming at V came to 0 bases and at J to 7 bases, leaving 7 bases not matched to a gene. Here the CDR3 reads CASSLAGGGAFGELFF. The CDR3 nucleotides read TGCGCCAGCAGCTTGGCCGGCGGGGGGGCCTTCGGGGAGCTGTTTTTT.

This chain joins TRBV14 and TRBJ2-7; TRBD1 matches at 8 bases. The J segment lost 2 bases and the V segment lost 5 bases, leaving 2 bases of the junction unmatched. Germline V gene sequence: CDR1 SGHDN, CDR2 FVKESK. There are 13 residues in the CDR3. CDR3 region: CASSVGQAYEQYF. Here the CDR3 DNA reads TGTGCCAGCAGCGTGGGACAGGCCTACGAGCAGTACTTC.